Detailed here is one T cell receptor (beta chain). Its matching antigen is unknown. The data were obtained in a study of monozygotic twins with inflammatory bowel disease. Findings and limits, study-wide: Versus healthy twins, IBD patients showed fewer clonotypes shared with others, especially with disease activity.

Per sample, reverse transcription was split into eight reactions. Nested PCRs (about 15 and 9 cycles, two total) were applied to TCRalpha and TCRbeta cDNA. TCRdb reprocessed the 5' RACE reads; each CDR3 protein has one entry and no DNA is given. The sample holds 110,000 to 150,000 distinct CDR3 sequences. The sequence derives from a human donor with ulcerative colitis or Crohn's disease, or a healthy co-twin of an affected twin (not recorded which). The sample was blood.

The CDR3 is CAWSAGGSGQPQHF. The rearrangement uses TRBV30 and TRBJ1-5; TCRdb's assignment of TRBD1 cannot be checked, as there is no DNA. The CDR3 is made up of 14 amino acids. Germline lookup yields CDR1 GTSNPN and CDR2 SVGIG (reference sequence).